The present TCR beta chain was sequenced within a study of neurological immune-mediated disorders. MiXCR, run by TCRdb on the 5' RACE reads, gives a single entry per CDR3 protein. The table lists 100,000 or so distinct CDR3 sequences, roughly 13% of them singletons. Time point indicated: longitudinal time-point 2. Germline V gives CDR1 SGHRS, CDR2 YFSETQ. The CDR3 is 17 residues long. V shed 4 bases and J shed 9 bases, with 25 bases lying between them. This clonotype was detected many times. The V and J genes are TRBV5-1 and TRBJ2-2; D might be TRBD1 or TRBD2, each matching 5 bases. The receptor's source is a female donor with HTLV-1-associated myelopathy (HAM/TSP). The sequenced sample consisted of PBMCs. The CDR3 nucleotides read TGCGCCAGCAGCGTAGGGACGTCAGGACTGCTCTTGAGGGAGCTGTTTTTT. Translating gives CASSVGTSGLLLRELFF.